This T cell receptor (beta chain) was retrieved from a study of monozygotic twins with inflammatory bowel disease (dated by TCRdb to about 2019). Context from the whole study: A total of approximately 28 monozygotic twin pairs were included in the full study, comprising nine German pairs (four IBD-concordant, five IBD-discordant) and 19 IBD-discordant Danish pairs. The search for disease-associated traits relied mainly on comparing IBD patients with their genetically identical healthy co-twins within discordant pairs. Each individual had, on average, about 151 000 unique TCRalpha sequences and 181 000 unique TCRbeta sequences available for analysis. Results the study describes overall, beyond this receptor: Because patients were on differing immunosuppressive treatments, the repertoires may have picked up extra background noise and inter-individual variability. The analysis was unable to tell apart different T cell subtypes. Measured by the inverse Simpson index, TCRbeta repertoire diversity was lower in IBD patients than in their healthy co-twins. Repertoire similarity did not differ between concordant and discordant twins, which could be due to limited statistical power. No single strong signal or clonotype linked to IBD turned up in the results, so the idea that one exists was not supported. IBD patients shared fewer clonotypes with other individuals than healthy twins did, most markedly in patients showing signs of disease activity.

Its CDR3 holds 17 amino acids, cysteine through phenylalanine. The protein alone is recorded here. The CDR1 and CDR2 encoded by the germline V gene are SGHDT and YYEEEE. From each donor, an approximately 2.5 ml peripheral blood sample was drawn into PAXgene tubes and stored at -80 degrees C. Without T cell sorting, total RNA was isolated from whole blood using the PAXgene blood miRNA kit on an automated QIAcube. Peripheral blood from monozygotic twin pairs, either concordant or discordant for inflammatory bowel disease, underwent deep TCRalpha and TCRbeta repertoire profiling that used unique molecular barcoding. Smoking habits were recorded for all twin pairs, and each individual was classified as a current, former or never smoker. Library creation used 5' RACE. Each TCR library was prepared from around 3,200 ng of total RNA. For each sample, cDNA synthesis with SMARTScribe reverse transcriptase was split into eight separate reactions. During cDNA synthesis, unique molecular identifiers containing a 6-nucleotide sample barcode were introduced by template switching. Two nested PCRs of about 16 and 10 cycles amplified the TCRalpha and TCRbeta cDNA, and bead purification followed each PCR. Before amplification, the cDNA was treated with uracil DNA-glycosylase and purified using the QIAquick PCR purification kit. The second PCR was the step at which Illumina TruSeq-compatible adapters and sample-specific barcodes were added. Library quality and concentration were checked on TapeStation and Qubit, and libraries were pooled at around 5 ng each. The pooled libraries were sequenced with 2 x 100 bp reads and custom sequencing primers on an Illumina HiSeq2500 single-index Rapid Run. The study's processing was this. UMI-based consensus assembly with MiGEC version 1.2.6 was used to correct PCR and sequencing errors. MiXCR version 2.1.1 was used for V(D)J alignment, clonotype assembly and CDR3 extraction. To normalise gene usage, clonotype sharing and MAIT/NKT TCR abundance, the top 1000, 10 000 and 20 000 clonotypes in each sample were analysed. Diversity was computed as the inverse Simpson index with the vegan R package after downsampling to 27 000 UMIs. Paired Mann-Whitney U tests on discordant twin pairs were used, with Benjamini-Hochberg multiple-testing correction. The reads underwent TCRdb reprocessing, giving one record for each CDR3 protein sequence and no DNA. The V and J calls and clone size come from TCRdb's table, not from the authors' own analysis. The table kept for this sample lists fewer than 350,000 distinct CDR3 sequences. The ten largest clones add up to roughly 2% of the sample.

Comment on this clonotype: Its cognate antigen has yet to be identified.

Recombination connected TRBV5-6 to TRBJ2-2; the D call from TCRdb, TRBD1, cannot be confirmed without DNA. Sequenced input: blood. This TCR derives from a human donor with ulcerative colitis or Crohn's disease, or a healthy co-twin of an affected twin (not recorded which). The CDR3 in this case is CASSFPSGAMNTGELFF.